The 14 T cell receptor beta chains below were found in one sample sequenced in a study of regulatory T cells in long-lasting Graves disease. For TCR beta, libraries came from iRepertoire HTBI primers and Arm-PCR of CDR3 regions. TCRdb reprocessed the multiplex PCR reads with MiXCR, giving one entry per CDR3 protein. The sample contains about 610,000 distinct CDR3 sequences, more than 15% of which appear only once. Specified time point: newly diagnosed GD, antithyroid drugs for less than 3 months. Construction of the TCR library relied on RNA isolated from PBMCs. The same data also contributed to another study, on T cells in Graves' hyperthyroidism and ophthalmopathy.

The source material was peripheral blood mononuclear cells (PBMCs), sampled at new diagnosis, from a patient treated with antithyroid drugs. The source of these receptors is a man between 18 and 35 years old with Graves disease.

This clonotype has at least ten counts. This chain uses TRBV9 with TRBJ2-3, with 9 positions matching TRBD1. V lost 4 bases and J lost 0; bases outside the gene matches: 9. CDR3 size: 17 residues. Per the germline V gene, CDR1 is SGDLS and CDR2 is YYNGEE. The CDR3 loop is CASSTRQGVLSTDTQYF. DNA for the CDR3: TGTGCCAGCAGCACCCGACAGGGGGTCCTGAGCACAGATACGCAGTATTTT.

This clonotype has at least ten counts. The chain combines TRBV12-3 or TRBV12-4 with TRBJ2-7; TRBD1 matches at 8 bases. The CDR3 sequence is 14 residues long. V was pared by 5 bases and J by 1 base, with 4 bases of the junction left unmatched. CDR3 region: CASSNYRGSYEQYF. The CDR3 DNA is TGTGCCAGCAGTAATTACAGGGGGTCCTACGAGCAGTACTTC.

The chain recombines TRBV5-5 with TRBJ1-1; TRBD1 agrees at 10 bases. CDR3 size: 18 residues. With 5 bases clipped from V and 0 bases from J, the junction kept 13 bases outside the gene matches. Germline V lookup: CDR1 SGHKS, CDR2 YYEKEE (reference sequence). CDR3 DNA: TGTGCCAGCAGTTTCCCACATGGACAGGGGGGGATGAACACTGAAGCTTTCTTT. It is translated as CASSFPHGQGGMNTEAFF. Full variable domain (rest looked up from reference TRBV5-5 and TRBJ1-1): DAGVTQSPTHLIKTRGQQVTLRCSPISGHKSVSWYQQVLGQGPQFIFQYYEKEERGRGNFPDRFSARQFPNYSSELNVNALLLGDSALYLCASSFPHGQGGMNTEAFFGQGTRLTVV.

In its sample, this clonotype was seen many times. The V and J genes are TRBV6-9 and TRBJ1-1; D gene uncertain. V was trimmed by 3 bases and J by 4 bases, leaving 12 bases between them. CDR3 length equals 14 residues. CDR1 is MNHGY and CDR2 is SVAAGI in the germline V gene. CDR3 region: CASSYDTLGTEAFF. CDR3 coding DNA: TGTGCCAGCAGTTACGATACGCTGGGCACTGAAGCTTTCTTT.

Regarding this clonotype: A read error may explain this, as a much larger clone is one base away. The chain links TRBV11-2 to TRBJ2-3; D remains ambiguous. Trimming took off 0 bases at V and 5 bases at J, with 12 bases between the two ends. CDR1 and CDR2 (germline): SGHAT, FQNNGV. This CDR3 region has 15 residues. The DNA for the CDR3 is TGTGCCAGCAGCTTAGAACCGCAGCCCCAAGATACGCAGTATTTT. It yields the protein CASSLEPQPQDTQYF. Variable domain in full (rest from reference TRBV11-2 and TRBJ2-3): EAGVAQSPRYKIIEKRQSVAFWCNPISGHATLYWYQQILGQGPKLLIQFQNNGVVDDSQLPKDRFSAERLKGVDSTLKIQPAKLEDSAVYLCASSLEPQPQDTQYFGPGTRLTVL.

There are a few counts of this clonotype. The chain carries TRBV3-1 and TRBJ1-3; possibly TRBD1 for D (6 bases). Trimming stripped 5 bases from V and 2 bases from J, with 13 bases between. CDR1 and CDR2 from the germline V gene are LGHDT and YNNKEL (reference sequence). The CDR3 is 15 amino acids. CDR3 loop: CASSYGTGTGNTIYF. The CDR3 nucleotides are TGTGCCAGCAGCTACGGAACAGGGACTGGAAACACCATATATTTT.

The gene calls are TRBV2 and TRBJ2-6, with TRBD1 identical over 9 bases. This CDR3 region has 16 residues. CDR1 and CDR2 (germline): SNHLY, FYNNEI. With 3 bases clipped from V and 2 bases from J, the junction kept 2 bases outside the gene matches. The DNA of the CDR3 is TGTGCCAGCAGTGAGACAGGGGGAACTGGGGCCAACGTCCTGACTTTC. This encodes CASSETGGTGANVLTF. Based on the CDR3 plus reference TRBV2 and TRBJ2-6, the full variable domain is EPEVTQTPSHQVTQMGQEVILRCVPISNHLYFYWYRQILGQKVEFLVSFYNNEISEKSEIFDDQFSVERPDGSNFTLKIRSTKLEDSAMYFCASSETGGTGANVLTFGAGSRLTVL.

The rearrangement links TRBV19 to TRBJ1-3, with TRBD1 identical over 8 bases. The junction had 20 bases not matched to a gene; V was cut back by 7 bases and J by 0 bases. CDR1 and CDR2 from the germline V gene are LNHDA and SQIVND (reference sequence). The CDR3 consists of 20 residues. As DNA, the CDR3 is TGTGCCAGTATCCTCCGAACGGACAGGGCCCGAGGGATCTCTGGAAACACCATATATTTT. It encodes CASILRTDRARGISGNTIYF.

This clonotype has ten or more counts. The CDR3 DNA sequence: TGTGCCAGCAGAATAGACAGAAGAGCTTTCTTT. The encoded protein is CASRIDRRAFF. This sequence joins TRBV2 and TRBJ1-1; D is perhaps TRBD1 (5 bases). Germline-derived CDR1 and CDR2 are SNHLY and FYNNEI. Trimming took off 6 bases at V and 10 bases at J, with 12 bases between the two ends. There are 11 residues in the CDR3.

In the case of this clonotype: One end of the junction is discordant with germline, which a read error may explain. The chain recombines TRBV28 with TRBJ2-3; TRBD1 might be the D (5 bases). Looked up from germline, CDR1 is MDHEN and CDR2 is SYDVKM. This CDR3 is 13 amino acids long. The CDR3 nucleotides are TGTGCCAGCAGTTTATGGCCTACAGGTACGCAGTATTTT. Its protein is CASSLWPTGTQYF.

This clonotype was counted between two and nine times. The rearrangement joins TRBV12-3 or TRBV12-4 to TRBJ2-1; perhaps TRBD1 as D (6 bases). This CDR3 has 12 amino acids. Trimming pared 7 bases from V and 5 bases from J, leaving 9 bases between. CDR3 nucleotide sequence: TGTGCCAGCAAGAGGACAGACAATGAGCAGTTCTTC. Translated, it gives CASKRTDNEQFF.

J is TRBJ1-1 and V is TRBV3-1; D is undetermined. From germline, CDR1 is LGHDT and CDR2 YNNKEL (reference sequence). This CDR3 comprises 12 residues. With 6 bases removed from V and 1 base from J, the gap between germline ends came to 6 bases. The CDR3 loop is CASSYKNTEAFF. The DNA for the CDR3 is TGTGCCAGCAGTTATAAGAACACTGAAGCTTTCTTT.

This clonotype was recorded many times. The chain recombines TRBV28 with TRBJ1-2; D is uncertain. In germline, CDR1 is MDHEN, CDR2 SYDVKM. CDR3 size: 14 residues. The V and J ends lost 3 bases and 0 bases respectively, with 8 bases between them. CDR3 coding DNA: TGTGCCAGCAGTTTCGGTCCGGCTAACTATGGCTACACCTTC. Translating it yields CASSFGPANYGYTF.

This clonotype was picked up a small number of times. This may be a read error, as it is one base from a much larger clone. The CDR3 is CASSFNRRSEVFF. DNA of the CDR3: TGTGCCAGCAGTTTTAACCGCCGAAGTGAAGTTTTCTTT. The rearrangement uses TRBV28 and TRBJ1-1; D is undetermined. CDR3 length equals 13 residues. CDR1 and CDR2 (germline): MDHEN, SYDVKM.